Listed below are T cell receptor beta chains from one sample, sequenced in a study of blood T cell repertoires in COVID-19. The repertoire was sequenced with immunoSEQ multiplex PCR; TCRdb's copy has only in-frame clones and lacks some. The repertoire consists of some 85,000 clones, with 80% occurring once and the leading ten covering roughly 21%. The sample consisted of peripheral blood. The receptors derive from a woman older than 75 with acute or convalescent COVID-19. Each CDR3 is given with its conserved first and last residue. The order of the fields is V gene, CDR3 protein.

v_gene: TRBV21-1
CDR3aa: CASSKGALGANVLTF

v_gene: TRBV5-1
CDR3aa: CASSLGSTDEKLFF

v_gene: TRBV5-1
CDR3aa: CASSPDRGSYNEQFF

v_gene: TRBV7-6
CDR3aa: CASSLGGRGQPQHF

v_gene: TRBV5-1
CDR3aa: CASSLVGEGAFF

v_gene: TRBV24-1
CDR3aa: CATRGQGATGELFF

v_gene: TRBV5-1
CDR3aa: CASSKATGPVSYEQYF

v_gene: TRBV5-1
CDR3aa: CASSLQGANTEAFF

v_gene: TRBV6-5
CDR3aa: CASSRDRDEKLFF

v_gene: TRBV4-1
CDR3aa: CASSPGLTLTGNTIYF

v_gene: TRBV6-6
CDR3aa: CASRLLAISYEQYF

v_gene: TRBV5-1
CDR3aa: CASRRGLGQETQYF

v_gene: TRBV2
CDR3aa: CASSEVKGFAYEQYF

v_gene: TRBV19
CDR3aa: CASSIQTYEQYF

v_gene: TRBV19
CDR3aa: CASSMAGQGGYGYTF

v_gene: TRBV5-6
CDR3aa: CASSRGGTYEQYF

v_gene: TRBV19
CDR3aa: CASSINSGLGTAGNYEQYF

v_gene: TRBV25-1
CDR3aa: CASLDRGANTEAFF

v_gene: TRBV19
CDR3aa: CASSPIGGSPYGYTF

v_gene: TRBV9
CDR3aa: CASSVVAGGPAVTGELFF

v_gene: TRBV19
CDR3aa: CASSIDRRGFSYEQYF

v_gene: TRBV19
CDR3aa: CASSIPRVTGGQETQYF

v_gene: TRBV15
CDR3aa: CATSSVPGLAGGHQETQYF

v_gene: TRBV7-8
CDR3aa: CASSRQGRSPEAFF

v_gene: TRBV19
CDR3aa: CASSLPPRRGYRTEAFF

v_gene: TRBV5-1
CDR3aa: CASRLARLSTDTQYF

v_gene: TRBV5-5
CDR3aa: CASSSVIRGGGRIDEQFF

v_gene: TRBV6-5
CDR3aa: CASQGHPRYEQYF

v_gene: TRBV18
CDR3aa: CASSPPGRTQDNTQYF

v_gene: TRBV4-2
CDR3aa: CASSLSGGDGNQPQHF

v_gene: TRBV4-1
CDR3aa: CASSQEGSSYNSPLHF

v_gene: TRBV5-1
CDR3aa: CASSLGGSDYGYTF

v_gene: TRBV7-8
CDR3aa: CASSLSQGTEAFF

v_gene: TRBV5-1
CDR3aa: CASSLAGGNEQFF

v_gene: TRBV3-1/TRBV3-2
CDR3aa: CASSHWDRGRDYGYTF

v_gene: TRBV9
CDR3aa: CASSVGTALTDTQYF

v_gene: TRBV7-2
CDR3aa: CASSLVFTSTGNTEAFF

v_gene: TRBV27
CDR3aa: CASSPRTSGAYEQYF

v_gene: TRBV7-2
CDR3aa: CASSLIFIDEQYF

v_gene: TRBV2
CDR3aa: CASSAQGYGYTF

v_gene: TRBV21-1
CDR3aa: CASSKEGRDRDGYTF

v_gene: TRBV18
CDR3aa: CASSPLAGYNQPQHF

v_gene: TRBV18
CDR3aa: CASSPRETQYF

v_gene: TRBV2
CDR3aa: CASSSIRTGGTEAFF

v_gene: TRBV18
CDR3aa: CASSLQDSNQPQHF

v_gene: TRBV21-1
CDR3aa: CASSKGGRVGEKLFF

v_gene: TRBV2
CDR3aa: CASRTRALDTQYF

v_gene: TRBV5-1
CDR3aa: CASSPTSGSHEQYF

v_gene: TRBV6-5
CDR3aa: CASSPTGNYGYTF

v_gene: TRBV9
CDR3aa: CASSTREFRGVEQYF

v_gene: TRBV19
CDR3aa: CASSIRQGMGSGANVLTF

v_gene: TRBV5-1
CDR3aa: CASSSGQPGQPQHF

v_gene: TRBV11-2
CDR3aa: CASSFGTRYNEQFF

v_gene: TRBV13
CDR3aa: CASSPRDRGYEQYF

v_gene: TRBV15
CDR3aa: CATSRDHGGGYTF